A selection of T cell receptor beta chains follows, all from one sample in a study of cytomegalovirus exposure and HLA in healthy donors. This table comes from immunoSEQ multiplex PCR, and its TCRdb copy is limited to in-frame clones, with some not included. The table lists about 120,000 clones, about two thirds of them singletons, with less than 5% in the top ten. Sequenced input: PBMCs. All receptors derive from a man aged 25 to 40 in good health and CMV-seronegative. The CDR3 runs from the conserved cysteine through the conserved F or W.

TRBV27	TRBJ2-2	CASSLRTGELFF
TRBV21-1	TRBJ1-1	CASSKVGRTEAFF
TRBV5-6	TRBJ1-1	CASSLRRYRVMNTEAFF
TRBV6-5	TRBJ1-2	CASRRTGVGGYTF
TRBV5-4	TRBJ2-7	CASSPRLAGISYEQYF
TRBV10-3	TRBJ2-3	CAIREAGGLFDTQYF
TRBV18	TRBJ1-1	CASSGNRGRSGTEAFF
TRBV5-4	TRBJ1-2	CASSLAGANYGYTF
TRBV6-5	TRBJ2-3	CASSYLAGGSNTQYF
TRBV9	TRBJ1-6	CASSVYGTVNSPLHF
TRBV7-7	TRBJ2-2	CASSLGAGALTGELFF
TRBV28	TRBJ2-4	CASSLPGQGLNIQYF
TRBV2	TRBJ1-5	CASSDTGSPLPQHF
TRBV5-1	TRBJ2-2	CASSFANPANTGELFF
TRBV19	TRBJ1-1	CASSIAGGPTEAFF
TRBV13	TRBJ2-3	CASSSTTNTDTQYF
TRBV9	TRBJ2-1	CASSRGLNSYNEQFF
TRBV7-9	TRBJ2-3	CASSPRTSGGPDTQYF
TRBV6-1	TRBJ1-1	CASSFYRGQAFF
TRBV29-1	TRBJ1-1	CSVYRGSSEAFF
TRBV2	TRBJ1-2	CASSESADYGYTF
TRBV7-9	TRBJ1-5	CSSTNTGGNNQPQHF
TRBV4-2	TRBJ2-7	CASSQEAGTGGYEQYF
TRBV6-5	TRBJ1-1	CASRGQGITEAFF
TRBV13	TRBJ2-3	CASSLPMDTQYF
TRBV11-2	TRBJ1-2	CASSSGGAYGYTF
TRBV6-5	TRBJ1-1	CASSYRGGRDTEAFF
TRBV4-1	TRBJ2-7	CASSQLTSGDSTYEQYF
TRBV18	TRBJ1-5	CASSAGTAGGQPQHF
TRBV5-4	TRBJ2-7	CASSSTGDYEQYF